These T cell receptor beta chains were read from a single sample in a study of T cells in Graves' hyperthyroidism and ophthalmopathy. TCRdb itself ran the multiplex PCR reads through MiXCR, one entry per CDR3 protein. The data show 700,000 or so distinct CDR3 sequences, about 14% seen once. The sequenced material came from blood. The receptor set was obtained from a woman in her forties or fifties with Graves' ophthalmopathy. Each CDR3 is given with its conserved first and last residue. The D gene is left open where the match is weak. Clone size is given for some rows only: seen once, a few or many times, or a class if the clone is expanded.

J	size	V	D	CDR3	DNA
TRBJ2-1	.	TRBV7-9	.	CASTRLGGDRGSSGSYNEQFF	TGTGCCAGCACCCGTCTCGGCGGGGACAGGGGATCTAGCGGGAGCTACAATGAGCAGTTCTTC
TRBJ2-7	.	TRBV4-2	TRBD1	CASSQDGGQVTHEQYF	TGTGCCAGCAGCCAAGATGGGGGACAGGTTACCCACGAGCAGTACTTC
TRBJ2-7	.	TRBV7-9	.	CASSFGRGAYEQYF	TGTGCCAGCAGCTTCGGACGGGGGGCTTACGAGCAGTACTTC
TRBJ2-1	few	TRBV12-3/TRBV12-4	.	CASSFMGANERFF	TGTGCCAGCAGTTTCATGGGGGCCAATGAGCGGTTCTTC
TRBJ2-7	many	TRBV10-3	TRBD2	CAIKQGTSADYEQYF	TGTGCCATCAAGCAGGGGACTAGCGCAGACTACGAGCAGTACTTC
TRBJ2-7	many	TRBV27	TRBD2	CASSLLAGEKYEQYF	TGTGCCAGCAGTTTACTAGCGGGAGAAAAATACGAGCAGTACTTC
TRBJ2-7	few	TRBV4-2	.	CASSQSRPHYEQYF	TGTGCCAGCAGCCAATCTAGGCCACACTACGAGCAGTACTTC
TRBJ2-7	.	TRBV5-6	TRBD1	CASSQDRVRPYEQYF	TGTGCCAGCAGCCAGGACAGGGTCAGACCATACGAGCAGTACTTC
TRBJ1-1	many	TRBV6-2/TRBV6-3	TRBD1	CASSYPKDRMNTEAFF	TGTGCCAGCAGTTACCCCAAGGACAGGATGAACACTGAAGCTTTCTTT
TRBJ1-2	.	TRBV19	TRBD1	CASSRGQLYGYTF	TGTGCCAGTAGCCGGGGACAGCTTTATGGCTACACCTTC